The entry below describes one T cell receptor (beta chain). A few counts support this clonotype. It has no known antigen specificity. Base qualities are not at hand, and no much larger clone is one base apart. These data originate in a study of blood T cells in healthy people across ages (dated by TCRdb to between 2014 and 2017). Regarding the research as a whole: Template switching captured roughly one uniquely barcoded TCR beta cDNA molecule per two T cells in model experiments. To avoid experimental bias, donors of different ages were distributed randomly across sequencing lanes. Using the same blood draw, the study looked at two additional independent replicas of 1 million unique cDNA reads for two donors, one aged 18 to 30 and the other aged 80 or older. Four age groups were formed from the donors: young (average around 15 years), middle-aged (approximately 39), aged (approximately 60) and long-lived (roughly 81). Using deep sequencing normalized with unique cDNA molecular identifiers, the study measured how TCR beta repertoire diversity changes with age. Findings and caveats that apply to the study as a whole: Conclusive comparison of naive and antigen-experienced compartments was prevented by the profiling of bulk unsorted PBMCs. Because donor CMV infection status was unknown, age-related changes in expanded clonotypes were potentially confounded. Estimates of total diversity from one million sequenced T cells were regarded as lower bounds and underestimates. Observed TCR beta diversity correlated strongly with the percentage of naive T cells measured by flow cytometry. As age increased, observed TCR beta diversity per million T cells dropped in a roughly linear way, and a significant reduction was already evident by age about 36. The long-lived group showed more naive CD4+ T cells, fewer expanded clones and increased TCR diversity than the aged group, suggesting age selection.

Trimmed from V: 8 bases; trimmed from J: 2 bases; junction bases lacking a gene match: 6. The CDR3 runs 15 residues from the cysteine to the phenylalanine. The only DNA kept is the CDR3, 45 bases in frame from the first base. The roughly 38 donors, aged about 6 to 95 years, were systemically healthy Caucasian individuals from Russia. About 9.8 milliliters of peripheral blood were drawn from each donor into EDTA-treated Vacutainer tubes. Ficoll-Paque density-gradient centrifugation was used to isolate PBMCs, with at least 6.5 million per sample. Total RNA was extracted from PBMCs with Trizol reagent, with at least 6 micrograms obtained per sample. For every donor, flow cytometry on a PBMC aliquot measured the percentage of naive CD45RAhigh/CD27high T cells. The library was built by means of 5' RACE. These reads were obtained on an Illumina HiSeq 2500. A second PCR of roughly 6 to 11 cycles was run with a J-beta primer mix and a sample-barcoded 5' primer. A unique molecular identifier was introduced onto each TCR beta cDNA molecule by a template-switch 5' adaptor carrying 12 random nucleotides. Each sample yielded at least 3 million CDR3-containing paired-end reads. First-strand cDNA was synthesized from all RNA with the Mint cDNA synthesis kit, primed by a TRBC-specific oligonucleotide. All cDNA was treated with uracil-DNA glycosylase and then went through a first 18-cycle PCR with the universal primers M1SS and BC2_uni_R. In the original analysis: For normalization, 1 million high-quality reads were randomly selected from each sample, with every read carrying a distinct molecular identifier. Instead of being binned into consensus sequences, reads with shared molecular identifiers were discarded. CDR3 identification, clonotype clustering and error correction used MiTCR with a Q25 quality threshold and the strictest error-elimination algorithm. A nonparametric unseen species model using Euler transformation provided a lower-bound estimate of total TCR beta diversity. TCRdb applied fastp at Q25 and MiXCR to the public reads, then kept only in-frame beta chains. When rows share a CDR3 protein, they turn into one entry using the most common DNA and genes. These V and J calls are TCRdb output, not the study's own analysis. This sample has about 1,800,000 distinct CDR3 sequences in its table, and roughly 28% of those were observed once. The ten largest clones add up to over 7% of the sample.

The specimen sequenced was blood. In this chain, TRBV12-3 or TRBV12-4 is recombined with TRBJ2-1, and 10 bases in between align with TRBD1. This receptor was taken from a woman in her 30s in good health. The CDR3 protein: CASCLGTGAYNEQFF. The DNA sequence follows: TGTGCCAGCTGTCTCGGGACAGGGGCCTACAATGAGCAGTTCTTC.